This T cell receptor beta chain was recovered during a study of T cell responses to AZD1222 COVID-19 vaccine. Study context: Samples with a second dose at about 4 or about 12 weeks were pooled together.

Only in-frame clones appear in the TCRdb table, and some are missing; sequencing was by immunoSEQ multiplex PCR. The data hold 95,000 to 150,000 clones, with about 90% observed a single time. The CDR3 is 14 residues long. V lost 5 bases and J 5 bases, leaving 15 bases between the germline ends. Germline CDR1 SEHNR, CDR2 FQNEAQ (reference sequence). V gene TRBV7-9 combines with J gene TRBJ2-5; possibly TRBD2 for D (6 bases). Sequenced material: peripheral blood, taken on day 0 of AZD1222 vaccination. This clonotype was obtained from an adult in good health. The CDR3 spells CASSPPTRMETQYF. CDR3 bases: TGTGCCAGCAGCCCTCCGACTAGGATGGAGACCCAGTACTTC.